This note documents a single TCR beta chain sequence. Its antigen remains unidentified. Base qualities are missing; no much larger clone stands one base away. The method behind the library was the immunoSEQ multiplex PCR assay. TCRdb took over this immuneACCESS table, retaining in-frame rearrangements with V and J assigned. Such tables are incomplete; in checked studies, under half of the missing clones stem from an unresolved V gene, and the remainder is unexplained. The sample yields tens of thousands of clones; roughly nine tenths were counted once. Jointly, the top ten make up 1.5% to 2% of the sample. These data belong to a study of T cell changes during pregnancy in multiple sclerosis (dated by TCRdb to between 2019 and 2020). Describing the broader study: The study examined how the T cell repertoire changed over the course of pregnancy in women with multiple sclerosis.

CDR1 SGHRS and CDR2 YFSETQ were looked up in the germline V gene. Spanning cysteine to phenylalanine, the CDR3 consists of 17 amino acids. Just the 51-base CDR3 DNA is kept, in frame starting at base 1. Unmatched junction bases come to 9, with V trimmed by 5 bases and J by 2 bases. The V and J segments used are TRBV5-1 and TRBJ2-3, with 12 middle bases fitting TRBD1. The sequence came from a female donor in good health, enrolled as a control in a pregnancy study. Sample: peripheral blood, taken in the first trimester of pregnancy. The CDR3 amino acid sequence is: CASSPGTGGAYTDTQYF. The DNA sequence is TGCGCCAGCAGTCCAGGGACAGGGGGCGCCTACACAGATACGCAGTATTTT.